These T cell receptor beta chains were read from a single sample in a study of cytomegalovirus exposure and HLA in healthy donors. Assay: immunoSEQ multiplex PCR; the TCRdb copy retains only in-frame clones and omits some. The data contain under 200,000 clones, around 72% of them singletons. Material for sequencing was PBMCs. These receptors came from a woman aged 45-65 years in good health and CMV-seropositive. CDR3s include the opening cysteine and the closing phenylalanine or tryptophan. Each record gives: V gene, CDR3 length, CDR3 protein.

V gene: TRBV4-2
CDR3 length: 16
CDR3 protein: CASSHLSTSGTDTQYF

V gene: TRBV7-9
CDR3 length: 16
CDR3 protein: CASSLGDRGFYNEQFF

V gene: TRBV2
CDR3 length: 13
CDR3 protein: CASSWDRSHEQYF

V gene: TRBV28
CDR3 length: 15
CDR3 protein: CASSFWQGRSQPQHF

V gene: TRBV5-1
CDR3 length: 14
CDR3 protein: CASSFLGGNTEAFF

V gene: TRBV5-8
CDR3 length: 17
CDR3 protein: CASSLVREALSTDTQYF

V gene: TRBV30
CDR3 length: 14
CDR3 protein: CAWGYGDIIYEQYF

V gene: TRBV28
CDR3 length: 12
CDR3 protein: CASLGGGQPQHF

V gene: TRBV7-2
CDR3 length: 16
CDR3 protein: CASSLDTSGLLDTQYF

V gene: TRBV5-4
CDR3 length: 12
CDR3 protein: CASSLDRGAAFF

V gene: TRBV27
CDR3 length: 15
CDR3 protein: CASSLRVAGSYEQYF

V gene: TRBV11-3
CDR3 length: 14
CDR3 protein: CASSPGQLNEKLFF

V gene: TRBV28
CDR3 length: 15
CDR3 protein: CASSSLAGATGELFF

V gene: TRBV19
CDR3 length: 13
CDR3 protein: CASSGTANTEAFF

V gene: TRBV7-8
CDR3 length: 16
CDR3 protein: CASSLGGGNMNTEAFF

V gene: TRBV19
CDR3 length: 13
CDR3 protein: CATATGVRSPLHF

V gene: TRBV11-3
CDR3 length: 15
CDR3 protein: CASSLGGTGNYGYTF

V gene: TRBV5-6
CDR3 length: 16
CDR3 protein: CASSSPGLLGNYEQYF

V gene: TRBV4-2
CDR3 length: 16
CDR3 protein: CASSQNPGGPGGDQYF

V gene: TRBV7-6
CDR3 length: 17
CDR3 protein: CASSLAPLADSYNEQFF

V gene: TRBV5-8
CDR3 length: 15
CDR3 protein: CASSLYRGRTGELFF

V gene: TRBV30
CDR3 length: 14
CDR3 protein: CAWSVLTGTDTQYF

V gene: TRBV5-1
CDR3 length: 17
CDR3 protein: CASSWETGTRKVSPLHF

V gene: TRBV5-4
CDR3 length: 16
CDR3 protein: CASSSPTETTNEKLFF

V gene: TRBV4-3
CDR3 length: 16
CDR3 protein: CASSQEQRGGTDTQYF

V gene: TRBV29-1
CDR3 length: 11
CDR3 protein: CSVEWGSGYTF

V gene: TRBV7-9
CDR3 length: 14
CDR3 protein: CASSLSLSNSPLHF

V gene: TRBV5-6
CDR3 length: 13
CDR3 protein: CASSLQGAGELFF

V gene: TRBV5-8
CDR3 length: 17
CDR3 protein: CASSLTLYLGRSDEQYF

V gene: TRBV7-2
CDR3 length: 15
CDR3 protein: CASSLAPSGGTEAFF

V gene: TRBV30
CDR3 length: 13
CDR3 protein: CAWTTGLTFGYTF

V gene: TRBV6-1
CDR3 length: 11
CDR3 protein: CATLRGYGYTF

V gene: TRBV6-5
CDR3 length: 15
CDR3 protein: CASSYVTGPYNEQFF